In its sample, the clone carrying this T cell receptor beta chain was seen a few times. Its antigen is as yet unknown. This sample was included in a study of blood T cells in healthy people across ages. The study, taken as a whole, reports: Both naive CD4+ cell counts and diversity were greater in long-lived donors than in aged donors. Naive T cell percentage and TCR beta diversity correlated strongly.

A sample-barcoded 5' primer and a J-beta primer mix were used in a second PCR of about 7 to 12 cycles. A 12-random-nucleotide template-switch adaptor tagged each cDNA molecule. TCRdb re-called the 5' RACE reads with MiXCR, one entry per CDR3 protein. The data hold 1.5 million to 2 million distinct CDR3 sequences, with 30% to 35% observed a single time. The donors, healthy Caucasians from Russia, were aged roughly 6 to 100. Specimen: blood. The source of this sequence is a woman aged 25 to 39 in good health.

CDR3 residues: CASSNGQGTSPLHF. The CDR3 region has the DNA TGTGCCAGCAGCAACGGACAGGGGACTTCACCCCTCCACTTT. This chain links TRBV7-9 with TRBJ1-6; 9 bases are a match to TRBD1. Germline V gene lookup returns CDR1 SEHNR and CDR2 FQNEAQ (reference sequence). Trimming removed 5 bases from V and 9 bases from J; junction bases left unmatched: 5. CDR3 length: 14 amino acids.